This T cell receptor (beta chain) was obtained from a study of OX40 agonist ivuxolimab in advanced cancers. Study-level background: Ivuxolimab was an agonistic, fully human IgG2 monoclonal antibody directed against OX40 (CD134), a costimulatory receptor. A male proportion of 82.7% and a mean age of around 60 years, ranging from about 23 to 90, were recorded for the dose-escalation cohort. Partial responses occurred in three dose-escalation patients: two with cutaneous melanoma and one with hepatocellular carcinoma. Patients were allowed to have had prior anti-PD-1, anti-PD-L1 or anti-CTLA-4 therapy, and around two fifths of the dose-escalation patients had been treated with checkpoint inhibitors. The monotherapy dose-escalation portion (N of about 50 patients) of the phase I ivuxolimab trial is reported in the paper. The point of sequencing TCRbeta in the periphery was to test whether ivuxolimab changed TCR sequence diversity and drove clonal T-cell expansion. Intravenous ivuxolimab was administered to patients every 2 weeks at six dose levels: 0.01, 0.1, 0.3, 1.5, 3 and 10 mg/kg. Among the roughly 50 dose-escalation patients, around 19 had hepatocellular carcinoma, 15 melanoma, 9 renal cell carcinoma and 9 head and neck cancer. Broad study findings and their caveats: Clonal expansion of both CD4+ and CD8+ blood T cells was observed from baseline to week 6 at doses 0.1 to 3.0 mg/kg. Low levels of normalized T-cell clonal expansion were also seen in some patients who did not respond. Partial responders in the 0.1-3.0 mg/kg groups had among the lowest normalized peripheral clonal expansion, especially among CD8+ T cells. After ivuxolimab, CD8+ T cells had more expanded clones than CD4+ T cells on average. Which antigens the clonally expanded peripheral T cells were specific for was not determined.

With regard to this clone: Its antigen remains unidentified. The input lacks base qualities; no much larger clone sits a single base away.

Genomic DNA was isolated from the sorted cells so that the TCRbeta CDR3 region could be sequenced. The immunoSEQ Assay was used to sequence the TCRbeta CDR3 regions. The immuneACCESS repertoire file appears here via TCRdb, limited to in-frame rearrangements. These files lack a portion of the clones; in checked studies, under half of the deficit traces to unresolved V genes, and the cause of the others is not known. The sample has about 58,000 clones on record, approximately 87% of them singletons. The ten largest clones capture approximately 3.1% of the sample. The trial excluded patients who had a history of autoimmune disease or were on systemic immunosuppression. Peripheral blood for TCR sequencing was drawn from every dose cohort at baseline, at cycle 4 day 1 and at cycle 7 day 1. Samples came from an open-label, multicenter, first-in-human phase I dose-escalation trial of ivuxolimab. Adults with locally advanced or metastatic melanoma, renal cell, hepatocellular, or head and neck squamous cell carcinoma were enrolled in the trial. Before TCR sequencing, CD4+ and CD8+ T cells were separately sorted from peripheral blood.

The germline V gene encodes CDR1 SGHTA and CDR2 FQGTGA. The cysteine opens and the phenylalanine closes a CDR3 of 14 amino acids. Only the CDR3 portion is preserved as DNA: 42 bases, with reading frame beginning at the first base. The junction carries 11 bases between V and J, which are trimmed by 5 bases and 0 bases respectively. The sequencing used CD4+ or CD8+ T cells sorted from blood, collected in a trial of the OX40 agonist ivuxolimab. The chain is assembled from TRBV7-3 and TRBJ2-7; a tentative D match to TRBD1 spans 5 bases. The receptor was isolated from an adult with an advanced solid tumor such as melanoma, head and neck, liver or kidney cancer. The base sequence is TGTGCCAGCAGCCCTTCAGGGATCTCCTACGAGCAGTACTTC. This is translated as CASSPSGISYEQYF.